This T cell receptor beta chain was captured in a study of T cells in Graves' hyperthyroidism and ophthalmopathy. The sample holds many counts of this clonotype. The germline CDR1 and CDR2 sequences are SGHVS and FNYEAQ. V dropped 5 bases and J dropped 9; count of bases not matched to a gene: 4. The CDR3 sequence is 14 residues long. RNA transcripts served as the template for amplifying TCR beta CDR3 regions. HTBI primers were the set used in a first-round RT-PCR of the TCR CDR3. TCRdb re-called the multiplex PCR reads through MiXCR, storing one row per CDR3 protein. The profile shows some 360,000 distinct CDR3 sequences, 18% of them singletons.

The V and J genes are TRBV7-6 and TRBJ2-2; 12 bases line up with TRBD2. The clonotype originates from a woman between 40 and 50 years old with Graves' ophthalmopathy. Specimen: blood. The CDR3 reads CASSPLAGGRELFF. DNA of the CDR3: TGTGCCAGCAGCCCTCTAGCGGGAGGGAGGGAGCTGTTTTTT.